A selection of T cell receptor beta chains follows, all from one sample in a study of blood T cell repertoires in COVID-19. This table comes from immunoSEQ multiplex PCR, and its TCRdb copy is limited to in-frame clones, with some not included. This sample has roughly 170,000 clones, with 75% to 80% found just once. The specimen was peripheral blood. Receptors originate from a woman aged 65 to 85 with acute or convalescent COVID-19. The CDR3 runs from the conserved cysteine through the conserved F or W. The D gene is left open where the match is weak. Expanded clones are given a class, and other clones once, few, many or no size at all.

J gene | V gene | CDR3 length | D gene | clone size | CDR3 protein | CDR3 DNA
TRBJ2-1 | TRBV25-1 | 13 | - | - | CASSEGGLNEQFF | TGTGCCAGCAGTGAGGGAGGACTCAATGAGCAGTTCTTC
TRBJ1-6 | TRBV6-6 | 13 | TRBD1 | - | CASEGQVNSPLHF | TGTGCCAGCGAGGGACAGGTTAATTCACCCCTCCACTTT
TRBJ1-2 | TRBV27 | 14 | TRBD1 | - | CASSLRDRVSGYTF | TGTGCCAGCAGTTTACGGGACAGGGTTAGTGGCTACACCTTC
TRBJ2-7 | TRBV5-1 | 15 | - | - | CASSPGGGGSYEQYF | TGCGCCAGCAGCCCGGGGGGAGGGGGCTCCTACGAGCAGTACTTC
TRBJ1-4 | TRBV5-6 | 15 | TRBD1 | - | CASSLRDRPNEKLFF | TGTGCCAGCAGCTTGAGGGACAGACCTAATGAAAAACTGTTTTTT
TRBJ2-1 | TRBV7-3 | 14 | - | - | CASSPVTGINEQFF | TGTGCCAGCAGCCCAGTTACAGGAATCAATGAGCAGTTCTTC
TRBJ2-1 | TRBV7-9 | 13 | - | - | CASSFPNRDFQFF | TGTGCCAGCAGCTTTCCCAACCGGGACTTTCAGTTCTTC
TRBJ1-3 | TRBV7-9 | 15 | TRBD1 | - | CASSLRGQEANTIYF | TGTGCCAGCAGCTTAAGGGGACAGGAGGCTAACACCATATATTTT
TRBJ2-1 | TRBV15 | 14 | TRBD2 | few | CATSRDVLAGGRFF | TGTGCCACCAGCAGAGATGTCCTAGCGGGAGGTCGGTTCTTC
TRBJ2-3 | TRBV20-1 | 15 | TRBD2 | few | CSASLAGGPPDTQYF | TGCAGTGCTAGTCTAGCGGGAGGGCCACCAGATACGCAGTATTTT
TRBJ2-6 | TRBV29-1 | 13 | - | - | CSVEEYGANVLTF | TGCAGCGTTGAAGAATATGGGGCCAACGTCCTGACTTTC
TRBJ2-5 | TRBV7-3 | 14 | - | once | CASSPHGGGETQYF | TGTGCCAGCAGCCCTCATGGGGGAGGAGAGACCCAGTACTTC
TRBJ2-6 | TRBV2 | 14 | - | - | CASKTGSGANVLTF | TGTGCCAGCAAAACGGGCTCTGGGGCCAACGTCCTGACTTTC
TRBJ2-7 | TRBV19 | 14 | TRBD2 | - | CASRDLREAGEQYF | TGTGCCAGTAGAGATTTGCGGGAGGCGGGGGAGCAGTACTTC
TRBJ2-7 | TRBV19 | 15 | - | few | CASSTTGSSSYEQYF | TGTGCCAGTAGTACTACCGGTTCAAGCTCCTACGAGCAGTACTTC
TRBJ2-3 | TRBV24-1 | 15 | TRBD1 | - | CATSGSGTVTDTQYF | TGTGCCACCAGTGGTTCCGGGACAGTCACAGATACGCAGTATTTT
TRBJ2-5 | TRBV19 | 13 | - | - | CASSIAYWETQYF | TGTGCCAGTAGTATAGCTTACTGGGAGACCCAGTACTTC
TRBJ1-2 | TRBV2 | 16 | - | - | CASSEAWRGTGYGYTF | TGTGCCAGCAGTGAAGCGTGGAGGGGCACTGGCTATGGCTACACCTTC
TRBJ1-5 | TRBV5-5 | 15 | TRBD1 | few | CASSLGTGLNQPQHF | TGTGCCAGCAGCCTCGGGACAGGGCTTAATCAGCCCCAGCATTTT
TRBJ1-5 | TRBV6-2/TRBV6-3 | 15 | TRBD1 | - | CASSYTGQGYQPQHF | TGTGCCAGCAGTTACACGGGACAGGGGTATCAGCCCCAGCATTTT
TRBJ2-1 | TRBV7-9 | 18 | TRBD2 | - | CASSSLPLTSGKGNEQFF | TGTGCCAGCAGCTCCCTCCCTCTGACTAGCGGGAAAGGCAATGAGCAGTTCTTC
TRBJ2-3 | TRBV2 | 16 | - | many | CASSTPRHLSTDTQYF | TGTGCCAGCAGTACGCCTAGGCACCTCAGCACAGATACGCAGTATTTT
TRBJ2-2 | TRBV6-5 | 15 | TRBD2 | - | CASNGLAGEAGELFF | TGTGCCAGCAACGGACTAGCGGGAGAGGCCGGGGAGCTGTTTTTT
TRBJ1-1 | TRBV19 | 14 | - | few | CASRKLGGNTEAFF | TGTGCCAGTAGGAAATTAGGGGGGAACACTGAAGCTTTCTTT
TRBJ1-5 | TRBV7-2 | 19 | - | - | CASSLQAAWGQGYNQPQHF | TGTGCCAGCAGCTTACAGGCCGCTTGGGGGCAGGGTTACAATCAGCCCCAGCATTTT
TRBJ1-4 | TRBV7-9 | 13 | - | - | CASSLNRDEKLFF | TGTGCCAGCAGCTTAAACAGGGATGAAAAACTGTTTTTT
TRBJ2-5 | TRBV7-9 | 14 | TRBD1 | few | CASSSIQGLETQYF | TGTGCCAGCAGCTCGATACAGGGGTTAGAGACCCAGTACTTC
TRBJ2-2 | TRBV19 | 13 | - | - | CASSTTVPGELFF | TGTGCCAGTAGTACAACAGTGCCCGGGGAGCTGTTTTTT
TRBJ2-2 | TRBV3-1/TRBV3-2 | 16 | TRBD2 | - | CASSYLGGRNTGELFF | TGTGCCAGCAGCTACCTAGGCGGGAGGAACACCGGGGAGCTGTTTTTT
TRBJ1-5 | TRBV5-1 | 15 | - | - | CASSPGHRGNQPQHF | TGCGCCAGCAGCCCTGGACATCGGGGCAATCAGCCCCAGCATTTT
TRBJ2-1 | TRBV25-1 | 15 | TRBD2 | - | CASSAHSGRGNEQFF | TGTGCCAGCAGTGCACATAGCGGGAGGGGGAATGAGCAGTTCTTC
TRBJ1-6 | TRBV27 | 12 | - | - | CASSLIGGRLHF | TGTGCCAGCAGTTTAATCGGGGGACGCCTCCACTTT
TRBJ2-1 | TRBV29-1 | 15 | TRBD1 | - | CSVSRQGSTYNEQFF | TGCAGCGTCTCTAGACAGGGGAGTACCTACAATGAGCAGTTCTTC
TRBJ2-5 | TRBV3-1/TRBV3-2 | 16 | TRBD1 | - | CASSQGRTGMVETQYF | TGTGCCAGCAGCCAAGGCCGGACAGGGATGGTAGAGACCCAGTACTTC
TRBJ2-7 | TRBV6-5 | 15 | TRBD1 | - | CASSDRGTISYEQYF | TGTGCCAGCAGCGACAGGGGTACAATTTCCTACGAGCAGTACTTC
TRBJ2-1 | TRBV28 | 19 | TRBD2 | few | CASSLFSSGSRRSYNEQFF | TGTGCCAGCAGTTTATTTTCTAGCGGGAGTCGAAGGTCCTACAATGAGCAGTTCTTC
TRBJ1-1 | TRBV2 | 13 | - | few | CASTTEVNTEAFF | TGTGCCAGCACCACGGAGGTGAACACTGAAGCTTTCTTT
TRBJ1-2 | TRBV10-3 | 14 | - | - | CAISDSQQNYGYTF | TGTGCCATCAGTGACTCACAGCAAAACTATGGCTACACCTTC
TRBJ1-2 | TRBV6-5 | 16 | - | - | CASSSPDRTNNYGYTF | TGTGCCAGCAGTTCACCGGACAGAACGAATAACTATGGCTACACCTTC
TRBJ1-6 | TRBV18 | 13 | - | - | CASSPGQEDPLHF | TGTGCCAGCTCACCAGGGCAGGAGGACCCCCTCCACTTT
TRBJ1-2 | TRBV3-1/TRBV3-2 | 13 | - | - | CASSQEAGYGYTF | TGTGCCAGCAGCCAAGAAGCAGGGTATGGCTACACCTTC
TRBJ2-3 | TRBV9 | 14 | - | few | CASSVRPLEDTQYF | TGTGCCAGCAGCGTACGTCCCCTCGAGGATACGCAGTATTTT
TRBJ2-1 | TRBV5-1 | 17 | TRBD2 | - | CASSTGTSEIALGEQFF | TGCGCCAGCAGCACGGGGACTAGCGAGATAGCCCTCGGTGAGCAGTTCTTC
TRBJ2-1 | TRBV10-2 | 16 | TRBD2 | - | CASSDTRTSGTNEQFF | TGCGCCAGCAGTGACACGAGGACTAGCGGGACTAATGAGCAGTTCTTC
TRBJ2-3 | TRBV24-1 | 13 | - | - | CATSGLARDTQYF | TGTGCCACCAGTGGGCTAGCCAGAGATACGCAGTATTTT
TRBJ2-2 | TRBV10-1 | 17 | TRBD1 | - | CASSGVKTGVSTGELFF | TGCGCCAGCAGTGGAGTAAAGACAGGGGTCAGCACCGGGGAGCTGTTTTTT
TRBJ2-1 | TRBV5-1 | 16 | TRBD1 | - | CASSTTGGIAYNEQFF | TGCGCCAGCAGCACGACAGGGGGCATCGCCTACAATGAGCAGTTCTTC
TRBJ1-5 | TRBV6-5 | 14 | - | - | CASSLKTGNQPQHF | TGTGCCAGCAGTTTAAAGACAGGCAATCAGCCCCAGCATTTT
TRBJ2-7 | TRBV2 | 14 | - | - | CASTKRDNPYEQYF | TGTGCCAGCACCAAACGGGACAATCCCTACGAGCAGTACTTC
TRBJ2-3 | TRBV7-9 | 15 | TRBD2 | - | CASSTTSGTGDTQYF | TGTGCCAGCAGCACGACTAGCGGGACCGGAGATACGCAGTATTTT
TRBJ2-3 | TRBV3-1/TRBV3-2 | 14 | TRBD2 | - | CASSRRTSLDTQYF | TGTGCCAGCAGCCGCCGGACTAGTTTAGATACGCAGTATTTT
TRBJ1-2 | TRBV19 | 13 | TRBD1 | - | CASSTGGFYGYTF | TGTGCCAGTAGTACAGGGGGGTTCTATGGCTACACCTTC
TRBJ2-3 | TRBV7-3 | 14 | - | - | CASSPRPGSDTQYF | TGTGCCAGCAGCCCCAGGCCGGGGTCAGATACGCAGTATTTT
TRBJ2-7 | TRBV12-3/TRBV12-4 | 13 | - | - | CASSPLKGREQYF | TGTGCCAGCAGTCCGCTAAAGGGGCGCGAGCAGTACTTC
TRBJ2-4 | TRBV6-2/TRBV6-3 | 17 | - | - | CASSPNRTTTAQNIQYF | TGTGCCAGCAGCCCCAATCGGACTACAACAGCCCAAAACATTCAGTACTTC
TRBJ2-2 | TRBV6-6 | 15 | - | - | CASSYGDTTTGELFF | TGTGCCAGCAGTTACGGGGACACCACAACCGGGGAGCTGTTTTTT
TRBJ2-7 | TRBV10-2 | 14 | - | - | CASCKQGSSYEQYF | TGCGCCAGCTGTAAGCAGGGAAGCTCCTACGAGCAGTACTTC
TRBJ2-3 | TRBV7-9 | 16 | TRBD2 | - | CASESFAGGYTDTQYF | TGTGCCAGCGAGTCGTTTGCGGGAGGGTACACAGATACGCAGTATTTT
TRBJ2-5 | TRBV5-1 | 15 | TRBD1 | - | CASSRTGTGEETQYF | TGCGCCAGCAGCAGGACCGGGACAGGGGAAGAGACCCAGTACTTC